Shown below are 5 T cell receptor beta chains from a single sample sequenced in a study of cytomegalovirus exposure and HLA in healthy donors. Primers for the PCR totalled 60 Vbeta and 13 Jbeta. Sequenced by immunoSEQ multiplex PCR; TCRdb stores in-frame clones only, minus some. This table has over 100,000 clones, about 80% appearing once. The sequenced sample was PBMCs. The source is a woman in her forties or fifties in good health and CMV-seropositive.

Notes on this clone: Germline is not matched at one junction end, which may reflect a read error. CDR3 region: CASTFGNSQYF. As DNA, the CDR3 is TGTGCCAGCACCTTCGGAAACAGTCAGTACTTC. V and J are TRBV7-2 and TRBJ2-4; D gene uncertain. The length of the CDR3 is 11 residues. Germline values: CDR1 SGHTA, CDR2 FQGNSA.

The chain recombines TRBV19 with TRBJ2-7; 13 bases fit TRBD2. This CDR3 is 18 amino acids long. The germline CDR1 and CDR2 sequences are LNHDA and SQIVND (reference sequence). With 5 bases clipped from V and 0 bases from J, the junction kept 10 bases outside the gene matches. The CDR3 region is CASSVKDTSGGVSYEQYF. Written as DNA, the CDR3 is TGTGCCAGTAGTGTAAAGGACACTAGCGGGGGGGTCTCCTACGAGCAGTACTTC.

The V and J genes are TRBV9 and TRBJ2-4; 8 bases are a match to TRBD2. Germline values: CDR1 SGDLS, CDR2 YYNGEE. V trimming: 6 bases; J trimming: 0 bases; junction bases outside the gene matches: 17. The CDR3 totals 19 residues. CDR3 protein: CASNRGLGGDQPAKNIQYF. CDR3 sequence (DNA): TGTGCCAGCAATCGGGGACTAGGAGGGGACCAACCAGCCAAAAACATTCAGTACTTC.

The chain joins TRBV6-5 to TRBJ1-2, with D possibly TRBD1 on 5 matching bases. The germline V gene has CDR1 MNHEY and CDR2 SVGAGI. The V end was cut by 0 bases, the J end by 4 bases, with 15 bases between. The CDR3 covers 16 residues. In nucleotides, the CDR3 is TGTGCCAGCAGTTACTCTGGGGTGGGACTTAGCTATGGCTACACCTTC. Protein product: CASSYSGVGLSYGYTF.

The chain is built from TRBV5-6 and TRBJ2-5; D not certain. The CDR3 extends over 14 amino acids. CDR1 SGHDT and CDR2 YYEEEE come from the germline V gene. V lost 0 bases and J 6 bases, leaving 12 bases between the germline ends. Here the CDR3 reads CASSLAGSRKTQYF. In DNA, the CDR3 is TGTGCCAGCAGCTTGGCTGGATCTAGAAAGACCCAGTACTTC.